This entry describes one T cell receptor (beta chain). Its cognate antigen is unknown. The entry originates in a study of CD8+ T cells in alopecia areata. The CDR3 is made up of 13 amino acids. Trimming left V 6 bases short and J 9 bases short, with 15 bases between. Germline-derived CDR1 and CDR2 are MNHEY and SMNVEV (reference sequence). Broader study findings: Shared TCR sequences were less clear between patients than in mice, possibly partly from HLA diversity.

cDNA prepared by RNA extraction and subsequent reverse transcription served as the template for sequencing. The method was immunoSEQ multiplex PCR; TCRdb's version includes in-frame clones alone and lacks a portion of them. The data hold some 130,000 clones, with around 58% observed a single time. The chain couples TRBV27 to TRBJ1-5; D gene uncertain. The clonotype was recovered from a human donor with alopecia areata. The sample in question was CD4+ T cells sorted from blood, obtained at week 0. This CDR3 is CASSDGVMGPQHF. DNA for the CDR3: TGTGCCAGCAGCGATGGGGTAATGGGGCCCCAGCATTTT.